Presented here are 2 T cell receptor beta chains from one specimen sequenced in a study of cytomegalovirus exposure and HLA in healthy donors. 60 Vbeta and 13 Jbeta primers were used in PCR. Assay used: immunoSEQ multiplex PCR; TCRdb lists only in-frame clones, some missing. The sample has about 300,000 clones; more than 80% are singletons. The specimen was PBMCs. Receptor source: a man aged 35 to 55 in good health and CMV-seropositive.

The chain is built from TRBV27 and TRBJ1-1; D call uncertain. This CDR3 comprises 14 residues. CDR1 and CDR2 (germline): MNHEY, SMNVEV (reference sequence). V lost 3 bases and J lost 0, with 8 bases in between. CDR3 in amino acids: CASSFRGVNTEAFF. The CDR3 DNA follows: TGTGCCAGCAGTTTTCGGGGAGTGAACACTGAAGCTTTCTTT.

The chain couples TRBV11-2 to TRBJ2-1, with 13 bases matching TRBD2. Germline V gene lookup returns CDR1 SGHAT and CDR2 FQNNGV. This CDR3 has 16 amino acids. J was trimmed by 4 bases and V by 8 bases; bases with no gene match: 8. CDR3: CASATTSGRIYNEQFF. The CDR3 bases are TGTGCCAGCGCCACGACTAGCGGGAGGATTTACAATGAGCAGTTCTTC.